The subject of this entry is one T cell receptor beta chain. This specimen comes from a study of T cell responses to AZD1222 COVID-19 vaccine. TCRdb's copy holds only in-frame clones and misses some; the assay was immunoSEQ multiplex PCR. Of under 200,000 clones in the sample, around 88% were seen once. From germline, CDR1 is MNHEY and CDR2 SVGAGI. After removal of 7 bases from V and 11 bases from J, the junction contained 5 bases not matched to a gene. The CDR3 runs to 13 residues. The clonotype was recovered from an adult who received the AZD1222 COVID-19 vaccine. Material: peripheral blood, obtained 28 days after the second AZD1222 dose. This chain links TRBV6-5 with TRBJ1-6, with 10 bases matching TRBD1. The CDR3 sequence is CASKGQGGPPLHF. CDR3 in DNA: TGTGCCAGCAAAGGACAGGGGGGTCCACCCCTCCACTTT.